Below, one T cell receptor beta chain is given with its context. This clonotype has a count of ten or more. What antigen it recognizes has not been identified. No base quality information exists; no much larger clone differs at one position. This specimen belongs to a study of CD8 T cells in ankylosing spondylitis (dated by TCRdb to about 2017). For the wider study: To find TCR variants linked to disease, the study profiled T cell receptor beta repertoires in ankylosing spondylitis patients and healthy donors. In total, the full study cohort was made up of some 110 healthy donors and approximately 27 ankylosing spondylitis patients. Peripheral blood was sampled, and synovial fluid was also collected from ankylosing spondylitis patients.

Trimming costs V 6 bases and J 5 bases, and their ends lie 22 bases apart. Inclusive of the bounding cysteine and phenylalanine, the CDR3 is 15 residues long. This entry keeps only the CDR3 DNA: 45 bases, framed from base 1. The germline V gene specifies SQVTM as CDR1 and ANQGSEA as CDR2. Paper-wide results and their limitations: The disease-linked clones had a CD8+ phenotype and were found at relatively low frequencies in peripheral blood. Blood from ankylosing spondylitis patients appeared to be characterized by a TCR beta motif composed of eight or nine highly homologous amino acid variants. Some motif variants had previously been reported in the synovial fluid and blood of reactive arthritis patients, which suggests shared mechanisms of disease initiation. The disease-linked clones were reported to be significantly enriched in matched synovial fluid samples from ankylosing spondylitis patients.

Sequencing was performed on an Illumina HiSeq 2500. Quantitative 5'-RACE with molecular barcodes was the method used to prepare the TCR beta libraries. The published analysis was carried out like this. A new computational method based on a probabilistic model of VDJ rearrangement was used to identify disease-linked TCR variants. The public reads were reanalyzed by TCRdb: fastp trimming at Q25, MiXCR alignment, in-frame beta chains only. Rows are unified per CDR3 protein, each entry keeping the most common DNA and genes. It is TCRdb's table, rather than the study itself, that gives the V and J calls and clone size. The sample profile shows some 330,000 distinct CDR3 sequences; 8% of them were found once. Of the sample, more than 12% is held by the ten largest clones.

This TCR was recovered from a male donor with ankylosing spondylitis. Sequencing used blood, either unsorted or a sorted T cell fraction (not recorded which). The chain is encoded by TRBV29-1 joined to TRBJ1-1, with a weak D call of TRBD1 (5 bases match). Read as DNA, the sequence is TGCAGCGTCGAACCTCTTCTGGGGGTTAGGACTGAAGCTTTCTTT. This codes for CSVEPLLGVRTEAFF.